What follows describes a single TCR beta chain. As yet, its antigen is unknown. The table came from immunoSEQ multiplex PCR; TCRdb's copy has only in-frame clones and leaves some out. The sample holds about 36,000 clones, about 79% seen once. The CDR3 runs 16 residues. V shed 7 bases, J shed 1 base, and the junction held 11 bases outside the gene matches. Per germline, CDR1 SGHRS and CDR2 YFSETQ. The sample comes from a study of OX40 agonist ivuxolimab in advanced cancers. Whole-study context: With a range of roughly 20 to 80, age averaged roughly 60 years, and approximately 83% were male.

The cohort excluded patients with autoimmune disease history or systemic immunosuppression. Regarding the study as a whole: Antigen targets of the expanded peripheral T cells went undetermined. Among the least clonally expanded were partial responders at 0.1-3.0 mg/kg.

Material: CD4+ or CD8+ T cells sorted from blood, obtained in a trial of the OX40 agonist ivuxolimab. The rearrangement uses TRBV5-1 and TRBJ1-1; 9 bases align to TRBD1. The TCR comes from an adult with an advanced solid tumor such as melanoma, head and neck, liver or kidney cancer. The CDR3 region has the DNA TGCGCCAGCCAAAGGGGGACAGGGTATGGGAACACTGAAGCTTTCTTT. Its translation is CASQRGTGYGNTEAFF.